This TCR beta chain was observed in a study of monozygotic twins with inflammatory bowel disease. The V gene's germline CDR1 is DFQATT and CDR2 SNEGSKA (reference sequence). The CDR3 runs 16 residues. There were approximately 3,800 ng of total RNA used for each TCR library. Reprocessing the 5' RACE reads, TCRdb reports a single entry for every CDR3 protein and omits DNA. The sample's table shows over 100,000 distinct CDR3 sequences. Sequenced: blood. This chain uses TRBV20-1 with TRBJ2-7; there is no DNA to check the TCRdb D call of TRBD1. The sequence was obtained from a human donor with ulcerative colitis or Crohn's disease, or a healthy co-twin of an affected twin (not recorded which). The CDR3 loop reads CSASGGIEMGTYEQYF.